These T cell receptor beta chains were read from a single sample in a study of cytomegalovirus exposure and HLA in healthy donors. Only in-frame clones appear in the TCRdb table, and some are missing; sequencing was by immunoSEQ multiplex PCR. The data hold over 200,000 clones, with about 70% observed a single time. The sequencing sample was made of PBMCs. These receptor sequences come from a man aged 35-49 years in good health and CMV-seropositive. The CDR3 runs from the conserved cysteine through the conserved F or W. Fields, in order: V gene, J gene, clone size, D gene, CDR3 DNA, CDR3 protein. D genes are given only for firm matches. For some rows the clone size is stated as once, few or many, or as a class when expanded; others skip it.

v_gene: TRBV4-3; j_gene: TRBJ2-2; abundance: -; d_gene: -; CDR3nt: TGCGCCAGCAGCCACCGCAACTCCGGGGAGCTGTTTTTT; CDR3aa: CASSHRNSGELFF
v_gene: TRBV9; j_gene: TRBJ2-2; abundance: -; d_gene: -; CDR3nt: TGTGCCAGCAGCGTAACCGGAGGGGTCAACACCGGGGAGCTGTTTTTT; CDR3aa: CASSVTGGVNTGELFF
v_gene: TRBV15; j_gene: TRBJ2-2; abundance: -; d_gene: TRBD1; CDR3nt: TGTGCCACCAGCAGTGGGACAGGACCCTGGAACACCGGGGAGCTGTTTTTT; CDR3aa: CATSSGTGPWNTGELFF
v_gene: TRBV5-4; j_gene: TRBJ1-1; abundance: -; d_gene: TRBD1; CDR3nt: TGTGCCAGCAGCACGACAGGGGTCACTGAAGCTTTCTTT; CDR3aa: CASSTTGVTEAFF
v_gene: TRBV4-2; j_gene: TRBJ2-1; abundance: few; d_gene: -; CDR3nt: TGTGCCAGCAGCCAAGATTTGCGGAGCTCCTACAATGAGCAGTTCTTC; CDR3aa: CASSQDLRSSYNEQFF
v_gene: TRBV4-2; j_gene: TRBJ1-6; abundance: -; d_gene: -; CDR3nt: TGTGCCAGCAGGCCCAGGGGTCCGGGGTCACCCCTCCACTTT; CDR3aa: CASRPRGPGSPLHF
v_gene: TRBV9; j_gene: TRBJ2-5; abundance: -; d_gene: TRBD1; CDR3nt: TGTGCCAGCAGCACCCTGACAGGGGACGGGGAGACCCAGTACTTC; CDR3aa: CASSTLTGDGETQYF
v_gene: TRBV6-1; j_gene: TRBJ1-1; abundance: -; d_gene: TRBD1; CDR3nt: TGTGCCAGCAGAAATTACGGGACAGGGAGAGAAGCTTTCTTT; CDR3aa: CASRNYGTGREAFF
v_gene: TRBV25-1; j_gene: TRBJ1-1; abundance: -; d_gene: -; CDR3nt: TGTGCCAGCAGTGAATCTATCGGGGGATGGAACACTGAAGCTTTCTTT; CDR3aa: CASSESIGGWNTEAFF
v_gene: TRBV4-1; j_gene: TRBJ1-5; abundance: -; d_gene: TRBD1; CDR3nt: TGCGCCAGCAGCCAAGATGACGGGACAGGGGGCAATCAGCCCCAGCATTTT; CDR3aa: CASSQDDGTGGNQPQHF
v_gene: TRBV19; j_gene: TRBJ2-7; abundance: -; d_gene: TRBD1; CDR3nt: TGTGCCAGTAGTAGTCCCGGGACAGGGGAAGACGAGCAGTACTTC; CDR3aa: CASSSPGTGEDEQYF
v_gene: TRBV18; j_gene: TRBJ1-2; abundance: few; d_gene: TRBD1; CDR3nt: TGTGCCAGCTCACTTTCCTCGGACAGGGGGGGCTATGGCTACACCTTC; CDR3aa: CASSLSSDRGGYGYTF
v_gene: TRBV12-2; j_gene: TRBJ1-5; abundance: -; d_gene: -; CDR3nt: TGTGCAAGTCGCTTAGGCAGGGGTGATCAGCCCCAGCATTTT; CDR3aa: CASRLGRGDQPQHF
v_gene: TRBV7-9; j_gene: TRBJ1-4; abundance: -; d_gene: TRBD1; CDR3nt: TGTGCCAGCAGCCCTTGGACAGGGACAGCCGAAAAACTGTTTTTT; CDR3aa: CASSPWTGTAEKLFF
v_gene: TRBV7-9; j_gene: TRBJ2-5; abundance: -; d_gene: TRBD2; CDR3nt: TGTGCCAGCAGCCTTTGGACTAGCGGGGGCCAAGAGACCCAGTACTTC; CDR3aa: CASSLWTSGGQETQYF
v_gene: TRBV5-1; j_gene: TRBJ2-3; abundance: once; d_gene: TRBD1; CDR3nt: TGCGCCAGCAGCCCTTGGACAGGGACCACAGATACGCAGTATTTT; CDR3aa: CASSPWTGTTDTQYF
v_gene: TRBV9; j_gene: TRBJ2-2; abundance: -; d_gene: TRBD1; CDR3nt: TGTGCCAGCAGCATCTCCGGGACAGCCACCGGGGAGCTGTTTTTT; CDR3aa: CASSISGTATGELFF
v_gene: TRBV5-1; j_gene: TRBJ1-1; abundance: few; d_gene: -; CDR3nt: TGCGCCAGCAGCTGGGACGGGACAAAGAACACTGAAGCTTTCTTT; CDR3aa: CASSWDGTKNTEAFF
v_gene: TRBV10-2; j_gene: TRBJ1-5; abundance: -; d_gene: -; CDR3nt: TGCGCCAGCAGTCCTACGGGGGGCCCCAATCAGCCCCAGCATTTT; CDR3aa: CASSPTGGPNQPQHF
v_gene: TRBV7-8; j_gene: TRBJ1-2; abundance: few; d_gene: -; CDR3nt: TGTGCCAGCAGCCGGACACTCCTTTTGGATGGCTACACCTTC; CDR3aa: CASSRTLLLDGYTF
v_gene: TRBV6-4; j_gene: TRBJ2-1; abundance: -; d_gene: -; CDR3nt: TGTGCCAGTGAAAGGCAGGGCAAACCTTACAATGAGCAGTTCTTC; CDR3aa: CASERQGKPYNEQFF
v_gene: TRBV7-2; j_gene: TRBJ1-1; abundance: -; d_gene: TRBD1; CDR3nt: TGTGCCAGCAGCTTATATACAGGGGTTAAGAACACTGAAGCTTTCTTT; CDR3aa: CASSLYTGVKNTEAFF
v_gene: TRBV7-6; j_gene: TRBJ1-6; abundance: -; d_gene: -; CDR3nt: TGTGCCAGCAGCTCCCGTCTGAGCTCCTATAATTCACCCCTCCACTTT; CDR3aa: CASSSRLSSYNSPLHF
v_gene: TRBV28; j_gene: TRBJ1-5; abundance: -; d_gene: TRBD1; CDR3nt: TGTGCCAGCAGTTCACAGGGGAGGAATCAGCCCCAGCATTTT; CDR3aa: CASSSQGRNQPQHF
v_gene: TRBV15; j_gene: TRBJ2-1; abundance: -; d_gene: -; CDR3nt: TGTGCCACCAGCAGTGCCGTGGAGAGTGAGCAGTTCTTC; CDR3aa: CATSSAVESEQFF
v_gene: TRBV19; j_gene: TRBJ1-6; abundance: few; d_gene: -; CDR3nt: TGTGCCAGTCGGGTAGGGGAGGAAAATTCACCCCTCCACTTT; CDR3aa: CASRVGEENSPLHF
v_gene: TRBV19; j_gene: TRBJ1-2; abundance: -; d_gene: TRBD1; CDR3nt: TGTGCCAGTAGTGGGGACAGACGTCGGCTCACCTTC; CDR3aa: CASSGDRRRLTF
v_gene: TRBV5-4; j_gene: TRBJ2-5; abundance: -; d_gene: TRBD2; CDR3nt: TGTGCCAGCAGCTCGCCTGTCGGGGGGGCTTACGAGACCCAGTACTTC; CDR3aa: CASSSPVGGAYETQYF
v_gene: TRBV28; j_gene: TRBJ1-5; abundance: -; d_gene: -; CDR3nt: TGTGCCAGCAAGGGGGTCTGGGGGATTGATCGGGGCAATCAGCCCCAGCATTTT; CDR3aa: CASKGVWGIDRGNQPQHF
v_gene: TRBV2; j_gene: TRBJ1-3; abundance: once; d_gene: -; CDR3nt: TGTGCCAGCATCGGACGAGGTCGGGAAGTCTTTAGGCGTACTGGAAACACCATATATTTT; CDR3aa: CASIGRGREVFRRTGNTIYF
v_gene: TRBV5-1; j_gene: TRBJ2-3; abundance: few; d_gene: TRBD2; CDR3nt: TGCGCCAGCAGCCTGGCGGCGGGGGGGTCGATAGATACGCAGTATTTT; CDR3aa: CASSLAAGGSIDTQYF
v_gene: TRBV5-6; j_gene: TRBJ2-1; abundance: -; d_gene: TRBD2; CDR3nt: TGTGCCAGCACCGGGACTAGCGGAATAAATGAGCAGTTCTTC; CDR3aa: CASTGTSGINEQFF
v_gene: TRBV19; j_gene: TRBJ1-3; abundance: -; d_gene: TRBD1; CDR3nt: TGTGCCAGTAGTATAGAGGGACAGGGGATCGGAAACACCATATATTTT; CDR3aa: CASSIEGQGIGNTIYF
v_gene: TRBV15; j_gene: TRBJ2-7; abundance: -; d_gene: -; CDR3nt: TGTGCCACCAGCAGTCAGGGCGGCGGCCTCTCCTACGAGCAGTACTTC; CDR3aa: CATSSQGGGLSYEQYF
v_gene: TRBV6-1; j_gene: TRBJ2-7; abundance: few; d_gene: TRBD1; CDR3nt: TGTGCCAGCAGTGAAGGCAGGGGGGAGCAGTACTTC; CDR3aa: CASSEGRGEQYF
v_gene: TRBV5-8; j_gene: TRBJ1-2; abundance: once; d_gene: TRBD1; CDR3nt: TGTGCCAGCAGGGACAGGGCACACTACGAGGGTGGCTACACCTTC; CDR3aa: CASRDRAHYEGGYTF
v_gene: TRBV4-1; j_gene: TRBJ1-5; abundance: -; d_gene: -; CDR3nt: TGCGCCAGCAGCCAAGACCACCGTGAAGGGGTGAGGCAGCCCCAGCATTTT; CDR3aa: CASSQDHREGVRQPQHF
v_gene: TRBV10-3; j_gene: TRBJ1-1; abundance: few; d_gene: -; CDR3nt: TGTGCCATCAGTGTGCGCCAGAACACTGAAGCTTTCTTT; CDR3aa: CAISVRQNTEAFF
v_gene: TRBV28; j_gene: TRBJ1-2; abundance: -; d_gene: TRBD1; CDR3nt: TGTGCCAGCAGTTTCACGGGACAGCCAAACTATGGCTACACCTTC; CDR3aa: CASSFTGQPNYGYTF
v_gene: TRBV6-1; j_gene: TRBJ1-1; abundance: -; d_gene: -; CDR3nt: TGTGCCAGCAGGACCCCAGGGGTTGAAGCTTTCTTT; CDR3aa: CASRTPGVEAFF
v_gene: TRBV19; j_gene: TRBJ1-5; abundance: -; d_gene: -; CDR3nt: TGTGCCAGTAGCCCTGGACGGGGACAAAGGGAGCCCCAGCATTTT; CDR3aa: CASSPGRGQREPQHF
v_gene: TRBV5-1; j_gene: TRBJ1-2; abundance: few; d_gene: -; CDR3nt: TGCGCCAGCAGCTTGGATCGGGGGGACTATGGCTACACCTTC; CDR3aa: CASSLDRGDYGYTF
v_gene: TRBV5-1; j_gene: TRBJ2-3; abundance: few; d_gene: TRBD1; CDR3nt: TGCGCCAGCAGCTTGGCCCGGGACAGCTTTAGCACAGATACGCAGTATTTT; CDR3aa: CASSLARDSFSTDTQYF
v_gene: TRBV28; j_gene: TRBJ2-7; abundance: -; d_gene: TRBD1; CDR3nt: TGTGCCAGCAGTTTGGACAGGGGACCCTCCTACGAGCAGTACTTC; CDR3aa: CASSLDRGPSYEQYF
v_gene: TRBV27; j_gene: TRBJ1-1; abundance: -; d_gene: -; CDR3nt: TGTGCCAGCAGTTCCCTCGGGGAGGAGGCTTTCTTT; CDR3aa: CASSSLGEEAFF
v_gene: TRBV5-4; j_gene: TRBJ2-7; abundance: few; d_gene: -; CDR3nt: TGTGCCAGCAGCTTGGAACGGGGTGGGGAGCAGTACTTC; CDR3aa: CASSLERGGEQYF
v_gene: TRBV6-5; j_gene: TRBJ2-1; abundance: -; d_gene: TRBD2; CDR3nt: TGTGCCAGCAGTAGCGGGGGAGGTAACAATGAGCAGTTCTTC; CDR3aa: CASSSGGGNNEQFF
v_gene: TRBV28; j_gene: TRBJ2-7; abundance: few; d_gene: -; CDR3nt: TGTGCCAGCAGTGCCGCGGAGACTCCTTACTACGAGCAGTACTTC; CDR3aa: CASSAAETPYYEQYF
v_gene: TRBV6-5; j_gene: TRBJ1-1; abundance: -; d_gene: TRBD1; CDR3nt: TGTGCCAGCAGTAAACCGACAGGGACTGAAGCTTTCTTT; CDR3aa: CASSKPTGTEAFF
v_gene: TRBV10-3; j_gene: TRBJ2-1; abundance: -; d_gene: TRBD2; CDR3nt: TGTGCCATCAGCGGGACTAGCGGGGGGTACAATGAGCAGTTCTTC; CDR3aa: CAISGTSGGYNEQFF
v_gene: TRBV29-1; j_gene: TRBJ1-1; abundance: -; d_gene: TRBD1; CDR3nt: TGCAGCGTTGCCCATTGGGACAGGGGAACTGAAGCTTTCTTT; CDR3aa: CSVAHWDRGTEAFF
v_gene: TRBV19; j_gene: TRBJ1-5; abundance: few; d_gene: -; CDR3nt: TGTGCCAGTAGTATACAGGGGTTAAGCAATCAGCCCCAGCATTTT; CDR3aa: CASSIQGLSNQPQHF
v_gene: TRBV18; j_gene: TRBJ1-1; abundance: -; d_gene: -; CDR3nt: TGTGCCAGCTCACCCCTTGGGGGGGGCCTCTACACTGAAGCTTTCTTT; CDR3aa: CASSPLGGGLYTEAFF
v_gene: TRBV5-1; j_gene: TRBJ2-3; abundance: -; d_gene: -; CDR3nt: TGCGCCAGCAGTCGGTACAGGGCTGAAGATACGCAGTATTTT; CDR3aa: CASSRYRAEDTQYF
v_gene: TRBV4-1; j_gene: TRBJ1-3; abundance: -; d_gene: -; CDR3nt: TGCGCCAGCAGCCCCCCTCAGGGTCATTTCGCTGGAAACACCATATATTTT; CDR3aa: CASSPPQGHFAGNTIYF
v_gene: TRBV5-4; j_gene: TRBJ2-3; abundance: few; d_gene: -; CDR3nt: TGTGCCAGCAGCTTAGGTGGGGGGGGCCGCAAAGATACGCAGTATTTT; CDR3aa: CASSLGGGGRKDTQYF
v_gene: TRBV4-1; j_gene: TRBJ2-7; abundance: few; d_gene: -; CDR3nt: TGCGCCAGCAGCCAAAGCTGGAGTCCGGGGTTACCCGCCTACGAGCAGTACTTC; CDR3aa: CASSQSWSPGLPAYEQYF
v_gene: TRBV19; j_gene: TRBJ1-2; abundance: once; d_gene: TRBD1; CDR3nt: TGTGCCAGAGCAGGGGGAGCCTATGGCTACACCTTC; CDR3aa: CARAGGAYGYTF
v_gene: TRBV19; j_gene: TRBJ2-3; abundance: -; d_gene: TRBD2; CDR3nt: TGTGCCAGTAGTCCCCGCCTAGCGGGGGCTAGCACAGATACGCAGTATTTT; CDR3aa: CASSPRLAGASTDTQYF
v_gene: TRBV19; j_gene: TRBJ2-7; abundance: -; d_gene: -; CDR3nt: TGTGCCAGTAGCATCCCCGGGGTATACGAGCAGTACTTC; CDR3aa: CASSIPGVYEQYF